This T cell receptor (beta chain) was sequenced for a study of T-cell memory formation after mild COVID-19 (dated by TCRdb to the early 2020s). Concerning the study at large: TCR sequence clusters from the two donors were found to be largely donor specific. In two donors, T-cell clones that expanded and contracted after mild COVID-19 were followed by sequencing TCRalpha and TCRbeta repertoires longitudinally. Two young, previously healthy adult volunteers made up the cohort, one male and one female.

The instrument was an Illumina NovaSeq 6000. TCRalpha and TCRbeta cDNA libraries were built by 5'RACE with constant-segment primers, adding sample barcodes and unique molecular identifiers. RNA was extracted from every sample with Trizol reagent. The libraries were amplified in two PCR steps, and the second step added a second sample barcode and Illumina TruSeq adapters. Libraries were sequenced on an Illumina NovaSeq with 2 x 150 bp paired-end reads. As for the authors' bioinformatics: With migec v1.2.7, reads were demultiplexed and then collapsed into UMI-guided consensus sequences. Using mixcr v2.1.11, UMI consensuses were aligned to TRA and TRB V and J templates and then assembled into clonotypes. Clonotypes were classified as expanded or contracted when called significant by both edgeR and NoisET, with noise models trained on biological replicates. For edgeR calls, the thresholds were a false discovery rate-adjusted p below 0.01 and a log2 fold-change of 1. As an exploratory analysis of dynamics, max-normalized trajectories of the 1000 most abundant clonotypes were examined by PCA with hierarchical clustering. The CD4 or CD8 phenotype of responding clones was assigned using the separately sequenced CD4+ and CD8+ repertoires. TCRdb's own reprocessing of the public reads used fastp at Q25 and MiXCR and kept productive beta chains. Each entry is one CDR3 protein sequence, shown with its most common DNA and genes. The V and J calls and clone size come from TCRdb's table, not from the authors' own analysis. This sample comprises fewer than 150,000 distinct CDR3 sequences, about a fifth of them detected only once. Around 40% of the sample comes from the top ten.

The germline V gene encodes CDR1 MNHEY and CDR2 SMNVEV (reference sequence). V is shortened by 10 bases, J by 10 bases, and the region joining them spans 11 bases. The CDR3, cysteine through phenylalanine, is 10 amino acids long. Only the CDR3 region is kept as DNA, spanning 30 bases read in frame from base 1. What the study reported, not specific to this receptor: The study included only a couple of mild cases, and larger cohorts that include severe cases with pre-infection samples were judged to be necessary. Contracting CD4+ clones were located mainly in the CM and EM memory subsets, whereas CD8+ clones were found to be enriched in EMRA. Balanced CD4/CD8 phenotypes were observed for clones contracting from day 15 to 85, whereas a bias towards CD4+ was observed for a second wave of clones expanding from day 15 to 37. Some responding clones were detected in pre-infection memory, which suggested that pre-existing cross-reactive memory T cells had joined the SARS-CoV-2 response. Whether the second-wave clones peaking on day 37 were SARS-CoV-2 specific was not confirmed.

This clonotype was detected only a few times. The antigen it binds to is not known. Per-nucleotide qualities are absent, and no much larger clonotype sits a single base away. Ficoll-Paque density gradient centrifugation was the method used to isolate PBMCs. This TCR came from a man between 18 and 35 years old who had mild COVID-19 (a few samples of this study predate the infection). The sample titles of this study are shuffled in the database, so cell type and time point are left out; the donor was told from shared clones. The rearranged chain carries TRBV27 and TRBJ2-1; the D gene is unclear. The material sequenced was PBMCs or a T cell subset sorted from them (not recorded which). Here is the DNA: TGTGCCACCCTGTCGCGGGAGCAGTTCTTC. Translation gives CATLSREQFF.